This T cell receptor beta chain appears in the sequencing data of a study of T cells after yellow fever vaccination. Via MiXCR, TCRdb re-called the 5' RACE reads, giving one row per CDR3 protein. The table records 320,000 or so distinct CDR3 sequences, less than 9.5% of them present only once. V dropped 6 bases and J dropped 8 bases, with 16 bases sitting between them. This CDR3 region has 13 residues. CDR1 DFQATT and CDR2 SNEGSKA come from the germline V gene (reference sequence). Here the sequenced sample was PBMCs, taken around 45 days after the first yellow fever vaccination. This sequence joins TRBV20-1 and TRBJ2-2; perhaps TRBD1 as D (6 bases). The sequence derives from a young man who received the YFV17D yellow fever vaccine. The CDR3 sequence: CSANDQGIGELFF. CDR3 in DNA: TGCAGTGCCAACGATCAGGGGATAGGGGAGCTGTTTTTT.